Below, 10 T cell receptor beta chains from the same sample are listed, as sequenced in a study of T cells in Graves' hyperthyroidism and ophthalmopathy. Using RNA transcripts as the source, TCR beta CDR3 regions were amplified. First-round RT-PCR of the TCR CDR3 relied on the HTBI primer set. Each CDR3 protein gets one entry after TCRdb re-called the multiplex PCR reads with MiXCR. This table holds 500,000 to 650,000 distinct CDR3 sequences, 14% found once. The sample was blood. Receptor source: a woman aged 40 to 50 with Graves' hyperthyroidism.

V usage is TRBV5-4 and J usage is TRBJ2-7; D is perhaps TRBD1 or TRBD2 (6 bases each). From germline, CDR1 is SGHNT and CDR2 YYREEE (reference sequence). V lost 0 bases and J 6 bases, leaving 13 bases between the germline ends. The length of the CDR3 is 14 residues. The CDR3 DNA reads as TGTGCCAGCAGCTTGGAAGGGGGGACGGGCGAGCAGTACTTC. Translating it yields CASSLEGGTGEQYF.

The rearrangement uses TRBV24-1 and TRBJ2-2; a possible D gene is TRBD1 (6 bases). From germline, CDR1 is KGHDR and CDR2 SFDVKD. CDR3 length: 15 amino acids. V was cut by 5 bases and J by 5 bases, with 14 bases left in between. In DNA, the CDR3 is TGTGCCACCAGTGCCCCCGGGACACGGACCGGGGAGCTGTTTTTT. It translates to CATSAPGTRTGELFF.

The rearrangement joins TRBV19 to TRBJ1-1, with 9 bases matching TRBD1. The CDR3 runs to 14 residues. CDR1 and CDR2 from the germline V gene are LNHDA and SQIVND (reference sequence). J was trimmed by 2 bases and V by 7 bases; bases with no gene match: 5. The CDR3 here is CASTWTGENTEAFF. The CDR3 coding sequence is TGTGCCAGTACCTGGACAGGGGAAAACACTGAAGCTTTCTTT.

The sample holds many counts of this clonotype. The rearrangement uses TRBV11-3 and TRBJ2-5, with D possibly being TRBD1 (5 bases). V lost 4 bases to trimming and J lost 3 bases, with 15 bases between them. Germline values: CDR1 SGHNT, CDR2 YENEEA. The CDR3 consists of 15 residues. CDR3 region: CASSWGRLDKETQYF. The CDR3 DNA reads TGTGCCAGCAGCTGGGGCAGACTCGACAAAGAGACCCAGTACTTC. The complete variable domain, with remaining parts taken from reference TRBV11-3 and TRBJ2-5, reads EAGVVQSPRYKIIEKKQPVAFWCNPISGHNTLYWYLQNLGQGPELLIRYENEEAVDDSQLPKDRFSAERLKGVDSTLKIQPAELGDSAVYLCASSWGRLDKETQYFGPGTRLLVL.

This clonotype was seen ten or more times. This chain links TRBV20-1 with TRBJ2-7; D gene ambiguous. Trimming pared 2 bases from V and 2 bases from J, leaving 4 bases between. Per germline, CDR1 DFQATT and CDR2 SNEGSKA (reference sequence). This CDR3 comprises 11 residues. CDR3 sequence: CSARSTYEQYF. The CDR3 bases are TGCAGTGCTAGATCTACCTACGAGCAGTACTTC.

The gene calls are TRBV24-1 and TRBJ1-1; D is possibly TRBD1 (6 bases). CDR1 is KGHDR, CDR2 SFDVKD, per germline. The V gene lost 7 bases and the J gene lost 7 bases, with 15 bases spanning the gap. The CDR3 is 13 residues long. CDR3 amino acids: CATRGAGENEAFF. The CDR3 region has the DNA TGTGCCACCAGGGGGGCGGGGGAGAATGAAGCTTTCTTT.

V is TRBV29-1 and J is TRBJ2-7, with 14 nucleotides matching TRBD2. CDR1 and CDR2 from the germline V gene are SQVTM and ANQGSEA. This CDR3 comprises 15 residues. The V gene end was trimmed by 4 bases and the J gene end by 6 bases; junction bases not matched to a gene: 8. CDR3 sequence reads: CSVGPGTSGSGEQYF. The CDR3 DNA sequence: TGCAGCGTTGGACCGGGGACTAGCGGGAGCGGCGAGCAGTACTTC.

This clonotype was observed at least ten times. This chain connects TRBV28 to TRBJ1-4; 9 bases match TRBD1. Trimming took 6 bases from V and 6 from J; bases not matched to a gene: 11. The CDR3 length is 16 residues. The germline gives CDR1 MDHEN, CDR2 SYDVKM. In DNA form, the CDR3 reads TGTGCCAGCAGCCTCACCCTACGACAGGGGGATGAAAAACTGTTTTTT. Protein sequence: CASSLTLRQGDEKLFF.

This clonotype occurred many times. The rearrangement links TRBV28 to TRBJ2-7, with D possibly being TRBD2 (5 bases). The V gene's germline CDR1 is MDHEN and CDR2 SYDVKM. The V and J ends lost 4 bases and 2 bases respectively, with 12 bases between them. The CDR3 spans 14 residues. The CDR3 DNA follows: TGTGCCAGCAGTTCGTCGACTACAACCTACGAGCAGTACTTC. This translates into CASSSSTTTYEQYF.

This clonotype was detected a few times. V usage is TRBV5-1 and J usage is TRBJ2-3; the D is unclear. This CDR3 spans 13 amino acids. The V end was cut by 3 bases, the J end by 5 bases, with 10 bases between. Germline-derived CDR1 and CDR2 are SGHRS and YFSETQ. The CDR3 loop reads CASSSPTRDTQYF. CDR3 in DNA: TGCGCCAGCAGCTCACCGACAAGAGATACGCAGTATTTT.